A selection of T cell receptor beta chains follows, all from one sample in a study of cytomegalovirus exposure and HLA in healthy donors. Assay used: immunoSEQ multiplex PCR; TCRdb lists only in-frame clones, some missing. The sample shows 130,000 or so clones, over 60% of them seen only once. The sample comprised PBMCs. Receptors originate from a man in his thirties or forties in good health and CMV-seronegative. Both conserved end residues are part of each CDR3. The D gene is left open where the match is weak. Rows may omit the clone size; those that give it use once, few, many or a size class.

clone_size j_call d_call v_call cdr3_nt cdr3_aa
- TRBJ1-5 - TRBV19 TGTGCCAGTAGCCTCAGTAGGGGATGGGATCAGCCCCAGCATTTT CASSLSRGWDQPQHF
- TRBJ1-2 - TRBV6-5 TGTGCCAGCAGAACCGGGAATGCTGGGGGCTACACCTTC CASRTGNAGGYTF
few TRBJ2-2 TRBD2 TRBV4-1 TGCGCCAGCAGCCTCAAACCTTGGGAGGGCGTGAACACCGGGGAGCTGTTTTTT CASSLKPWEGVNTGELFF
- TRBJ2-7 - TRBV10-2 TGCGCCAGCAGTGAACGGGAATTCGGACAGAAGAGTTACGAGCAGTACTTC CASSEREFGQKSYEQYF
- TRBJ1-5 - TRBV6-5 TGTGCCAGCAGTTACCGCGACAGCGAACCCAATCAGCCCCAGCATTTT CASSYRDSEPNQPQHF
- TRBJ1-2 - TRBV30 TGTGCCTGGAATGTGGGGGCGAACTATGGCTACACCTTC CAWNVGANYGYTF
- TRBJ1-2 TRBD1 TRBV5-5 TGTGCCAGCAGCTTGGCGGCAGGGGGTCGCTATGGCTACACCTTC CASSLAAGGRYGYTF
- TRBJ2-3 - TRBV6-5 TGTGCCAGCAGTACCGCCGGGGGAGCCAGGGATACGCAGTATTTT CASSTAGGARDTQYF
- TRBJ1-5 - TRBV28 TGTGCCAGCAGTTTAATCGGCAATCAGCCCCAGCATTTT CASSLIGNQPQHF
- TRBJ2-3 - TRBV28 TGTGCCAGCAAGGAGGGTTCCCCGCGGCCAGATACGCAGTATTTT CASKEGSPRPDTQYF
- TRBJ2-5 - TRBV5-1 TGCGCCAGCAGCTTGAATGGCGGGCAAGAGACCCAGTACTTC CASSLNGGQETQYF
- TRBJ2-7 - TRBV19 TGTGCCAGTAGTATTAAGGACAGTACGTACGAGCAGTACTTC CASSIKDSTYEQYF
- TRBJ1-2 - TRBV7-2 TGTGCCAGCAGCCCCCCCATCTATGGCTACACCTTC CASSPPIYGYTF
- TRBJ2-7 - TRBV12-5 TGTGCTAGTTATGGCAGGTCAACCTACGAGCAGTACTTC CASYGRSTYEQYF
- TRBJ2-7 TRBD1 TRBV18 TGTGCCAGCTCGCCTGACGGGACAGGAGGGTCCTACGAGCAGTACTTC CASSPDGTGGSYEQYF
- TRBJ2-7 TRBD2 TRBV7-2 TGTGCCAGCAGCGAGCTAGCGGGAGGGTACGAGCAGTACTTC CASSELAGGYEQYF
- TRBJ2-3 TRBD1 TRBV7-9 TGTGCCAGCATCACCGGGACAGGGGGCGACACGCAGTATTTT CASITGTGGDTQYF
- TRBJ2-3 - TRBV5-1 TGCGCCAGCAGCTTGGGACTTCGCCCCTCTCTAGGCACAGATACGCAGTATTTT CASSLGLRPSLGTDTQYF
- TRBJ2-7 - TRBV11-3 TGTGCCAGCAGCTTTCGTACAGGGAGCTCCTACGAGCAGTACTTC CASSFRTGSSYEQYF
- TRBJ1-5 - TRBV4-3 TGCGCCAGCAGCCAAGATGAGGGTAACAATCAGCCCCAGCATTTT CASSQDEGNNQPQHF
- TRBJ1-2 - TRBV7-3 TGTGCCAGCAGTCCGGGAGGCGGAATCTATGGCTACACCTTC CASSPGGGIYGYTF
- TRBJ2-7 - TRBV6-6 TGTGCCAGCAACAGGGACATCTACGAGCAGTACTTC CASNRDIYEQYF
- TRBJ2-1 - TRBV29-1 TGCAGCGTTGAGGAGGGGACGAAGAGCTCCTACAATGAGCAGTTCTTC CSVEEGTKSSYNEQFF
few TRBJ2-3 - TRBV7-7 TGTGCCAGCAGCTTAAAGATTTCAGGAGATACGCAGTATTTT CASSLKISGDTQYF